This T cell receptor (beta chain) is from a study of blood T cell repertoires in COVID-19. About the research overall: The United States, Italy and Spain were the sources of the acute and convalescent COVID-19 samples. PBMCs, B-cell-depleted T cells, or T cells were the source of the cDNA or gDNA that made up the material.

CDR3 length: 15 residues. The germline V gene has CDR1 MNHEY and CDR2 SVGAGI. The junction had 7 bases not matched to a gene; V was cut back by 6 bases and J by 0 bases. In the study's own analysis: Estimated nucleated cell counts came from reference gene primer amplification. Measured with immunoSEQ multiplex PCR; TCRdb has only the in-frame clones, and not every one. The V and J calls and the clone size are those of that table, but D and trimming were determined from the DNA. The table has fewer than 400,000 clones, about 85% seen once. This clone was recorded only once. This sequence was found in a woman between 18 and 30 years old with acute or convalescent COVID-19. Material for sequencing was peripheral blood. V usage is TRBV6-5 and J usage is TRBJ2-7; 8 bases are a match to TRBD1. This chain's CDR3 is CASRSTGESSYEQYF. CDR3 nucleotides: TGTGCCAGCAGGTCGACAGGGGAAAGCTCCTACGAGCAGTACTTC.